A single sample gave rise to the 15 T cell receptor beta chains below, sequenced in a study of blood T cell repertoires in COVID-19. Data came from immunoSEQ multiplex PCR; TCRdb stores just in-frame clones and leaves some out. The sample has just under 350,000 clones, over 70% seen once. The sample taken for sequencing was peripheral blood. These receptor sequences come from a man under 40 with active or convalescent COVID-19.

The chain joins TRBV28 to TRBJ2-1; D is ambiguous. Trimming removed 5 bases from V and 5 bases from J, with 16 bases in between. The CDR3 sequence is 15 residues long. CDR1 is MDHEN and CDR2 is SYDVKM in the germline V gene. The CDR3 loop reads CASSDPGPSDNEQFF. In DNA, the CDR3 is TGTGCCAGCAGTGACCCCGGCCCCAGCGACAATGAGCAGTTCTTC.

The chain joins TRBV13 to TRBJ1-1; perhaps TRBD1 as D (5 bases). The CDR3 is made up of 12 amino acids. Trimming removed 4 bases at V and 5 bases at J, with 8 bases between. CDR1 PRHDT and CDR2 FYEKMQ come from the germline V gene (reference sequence). The CDR3 region is CASSWGGTEAFF. The CDR3 DNA reads as TGTGCCAGCAGCTGGGGGGGAACTGAAGCTTTCTTT. The full variable domain, with the rest looked up from reference TRBV13 and TRBJ1-1, is AAGVIQSPRHLIKEKRETATLKCYPIPRHDTVYWYQQGPGQDPQFLISFYEKMQSDKGSIPDRFSAQQFSDYHSELNMSSLELGDSALYFCASSWGGTEAFFGQGTRLTVV.

The chain employs TRBV18 and TRBJ2-5; 7 bases match TRBD1. After removal of 6 bases from V and 4 bases from J, the junction contained 5 bases not matched to a gene. CDR3 length: 13 amino acids. Germline V gene data show CDR1 as KGHSH and CDR2 as LQKENI. This CDR3 reads CASSGDSGETQYF. The DNA of the CDR3 is TGTGCCAGCTCTGGGGACAGTGGAGAGACCCAGTACTTC.

The chain employs TRBV5-4 and TRBJ2-3, with D possibly being TRBD2 (6 bases). CDR1 and CDR2 (germline): SGHNT, YYREEE (reference sequence). V gave up 4 bases and J gave up 8 bases, with 11 bases separating them. This CDR3 contains 12 residues. The DNA for the CDR3 is TGTGCCAGCAGCCCCCCGCGGGGTACGCAGTATTTT. Translating gives CASSPPRGTQYF.

This clone occurred once. The chain combines TRBV18 with TRBJ1-1, with TRBD1 matching over 11 bases. This CDR3 has 14 residues. Germline values: CDR1 KGHSH, CDR2 LQKENI. V gave up 3 bases and J gave up 7 bases; unmatched junction bases: 4. The CDR3 reads CASSPDRGLSEAFF. The CDR3 DNA reads as TGTGCCAGCTCACCGGACAGGGGGCTTAGTGAAGCTTTCTTT. Full variable domain (rest looked up from reference TRBV18 and TRBJ1-1): NAGVMQNPRHLVRRRGQEARLRCSPMKGHSHVYWYRQLPEEGLKFMVYLQKENIIDESGMPKERFSAEFPKEGPSILRIQQVVRGDSAAYFCASSPDRGLSEAFFGQGTRLTVV.

This chain connects TRBV4-3 to TRBJ2-5; 9 bases agree with TRBD1. The length of the CDR3 is 15 residues. The germline gives CDR1 LGHNA, CDR2 YSLEER. V was clipped by 3 bases and J by 5 bases; unmatched bases: 7. The CDR3 reads CASSQGGQGVETQYF. CDR3 nucleotides: TGCGCCAGCAGCCAGGGGGGACAGGGAGTTGAGACCCAGTACTTC.

This clone was observed once. The V gene is TRBV7-6, the J gene TRBJ2-1, with D maybe TRBD1 (5 bases). Germline V gene data show CDR1 as SGHVS and CDR2 as FNYEAQ. CDR3 length: 13 residues. The germline V and J ends were trimmed by 4 bases and 6 bases, with 10 bases remaining between them. In DNA form, the CDR3 reads TGTGCCAGCAGCTACGGTGGGGCCAATGAGCAGTTCTTC. Translation gives CASSYGGANEQFF.

The rearrangement links TRBV3-1 (or the pseudogene TRBV3-2) to TRBJ1-4, with D perhaps TRBD1 (6 bases). The CDR3 is 15 residues long. Germline values: CDR1 LGHDT, CDR2 YNNKEL (reference sequence). Trimming left V 4 bases short and J 7 bases short, with 16 bases between. The CDR3 DNA follows: TGTGCCAGCAGCCCTATACAGGGTCTCGGTGAAAAACTGTTTTTT. Translation: CASSPIQGLGEKLFF.

J is TRBJ2-1 and V is TRBV5-4, with 7 bases matching TRBD2. This CDR3 region has 15 residues. Germline CDR1 and CDR2: SGHNT and YYREEE (reference sequence). V trimming: 4 bases; J trimming: 6 bases; junction bases outside the gene matches: 10. The CDR3 bases are TGTGCCAGCAGCCACGGACTAGTGGATTCCAATGAGCAGTTCTTC. It is translated as CASSHGLVDSNEQFF.

This chain joins TRBV4-1 and TRBJ2-3; no clear D gene. Trimming cost V 1 base and J 7 bases, with 12 bases left between them. Germline-derived CDR1 and CDR2 are MGHRA and YSYEKL. The CDR3 has 14 amino acids. This chain's CDR3 is CASSQVGSRHTQYF. The CDR3 coding sequence is TGCGCCAGCAGCCAAGTAGGATCGCGGCATACGCAGTATTTT.

This chain joins TRBV7-9 and TRBJ2-7, with 14 bases lining up with TRBD2. CDR1 is SEHNR and CDR2 is FQNEAQ in the germline V gene (reference sequence). V gave up 5 bases and J gave up 2 bases; unmatched junction bases: 5. The CDR3 loop spans 16 amino acids. CDR3 DNA: TGTGCCAGCAGCGTGGGACTAGCGGGGGTGACCTACGAGCAGTACTTC. Its protein product is CASSVGLAGVTYEQYF.

This chain links TRBV21-1 with TRBJ2-5; whether TRBD1, the table's D call, matches the DNA was not checked. TRBV21-1 is labeled a pseudogene. CDR3 length equals 15 residues. In DNA form, the CDR3 reads TGTGCCAGCAGCAAAGTAGCCAGGGGCCAAGAGACCCAGTACTTC. Translation: CASSKVARGQETQYF.

This rearrangement joins TRBV5-4 to TRBJ1-1; TRBD1 matches 10 bases. Trimming at V came to 0 bases and at J to 7 bases, leaving 3 bases not matched to a gene. The CDR3 has 14 amino acids. Germline CDR1 is SGHNT and CDR2 is YYREEE (reference sequence). The CDR3 loop reads CASSLGDRGYEAFF. In DNA form, the CDR3 reads TGTGCCAGCAGCTTGGGGGACAGGGGTTATGAAGCTTTCTTT.

The V call is TRBV30, the J call TRBJ2-1, with 7 bases identical to TRBD2. V gave up 2 bases and J gave up 12 bases; unmatched junction bases: 10. Germline V gene sequence: CDR1 GTSNPN, CDR2 SVGIG (reference sequence). There are 13 residues in the CDR3. DNA for the CDR3: TGTGCCTGGAGTCCGACCCAAGCGGGGAGGCAGTTCTTC. It yields the protein CAWSPTQAGRQFF.

This clone has a single count. The genes are TRBV25-1 and TRBJ2-7, with a tentative D call TRBD2 (5 bases). Germline loops: CDR1 MGHDK, CDR2 SYGVNS. This CDR3 is 14 amino acids long. With 2 bases removed from V and 2 bases from J, the gap between germline ends came to 10 bases. The CDR3 sequence is CASSEERKTYEQYF. The CDR3, as DNA: TGTGCCAGCAGTGAAGAGCGGAAGACCTACGAGCAGTACTTC.